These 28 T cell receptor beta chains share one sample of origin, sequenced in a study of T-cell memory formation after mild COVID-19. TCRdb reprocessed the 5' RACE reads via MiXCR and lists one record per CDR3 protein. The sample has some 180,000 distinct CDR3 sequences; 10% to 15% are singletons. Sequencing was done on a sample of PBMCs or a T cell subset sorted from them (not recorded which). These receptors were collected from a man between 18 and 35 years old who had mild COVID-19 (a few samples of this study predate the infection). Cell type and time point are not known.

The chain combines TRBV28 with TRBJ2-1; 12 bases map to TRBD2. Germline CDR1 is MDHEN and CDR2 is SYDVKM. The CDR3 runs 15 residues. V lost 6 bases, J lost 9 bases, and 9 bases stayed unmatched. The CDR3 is CASSLPSGGASEQFF. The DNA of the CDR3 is TGTGCCAGCAGCCTACCTAGCGGGGGGGCCAGTGAGCAGTTCTTC.

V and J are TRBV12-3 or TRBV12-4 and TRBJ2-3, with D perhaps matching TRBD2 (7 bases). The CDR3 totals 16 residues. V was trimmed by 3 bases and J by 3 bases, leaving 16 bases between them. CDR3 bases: TGTGCCAGCAGTTTCTCGTGGGGGGGCGTGACAGATACGCAGTATTTT. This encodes CASSFSWGGVTDTQYF.

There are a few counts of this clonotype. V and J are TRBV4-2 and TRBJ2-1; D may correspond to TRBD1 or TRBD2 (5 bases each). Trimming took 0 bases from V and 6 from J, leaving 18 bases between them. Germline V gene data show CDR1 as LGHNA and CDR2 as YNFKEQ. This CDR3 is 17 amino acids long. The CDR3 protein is CASSQDRGRVKSNEQFF. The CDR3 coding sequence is TGTGCCAGCAGCCAAGACCGGGGACGAGTTAAGTCCAATGAGCAGTTCTTC.

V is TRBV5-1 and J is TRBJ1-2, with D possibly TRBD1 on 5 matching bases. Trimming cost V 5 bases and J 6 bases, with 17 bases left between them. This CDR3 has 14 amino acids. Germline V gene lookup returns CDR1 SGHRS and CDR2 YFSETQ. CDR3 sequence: CASRPFAGYHGYTF. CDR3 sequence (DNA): TGCGCCAGCAGACCCTTTGCAGGGTATCATGGCTACACCTTC.

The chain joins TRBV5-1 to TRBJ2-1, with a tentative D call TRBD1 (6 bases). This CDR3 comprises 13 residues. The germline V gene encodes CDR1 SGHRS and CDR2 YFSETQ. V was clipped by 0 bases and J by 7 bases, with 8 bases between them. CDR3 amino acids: CASSLEQGNEQFF. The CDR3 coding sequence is TGCGCCAGCAGCTTGGAACAGGGTAATGAGCAGTTCTTC.

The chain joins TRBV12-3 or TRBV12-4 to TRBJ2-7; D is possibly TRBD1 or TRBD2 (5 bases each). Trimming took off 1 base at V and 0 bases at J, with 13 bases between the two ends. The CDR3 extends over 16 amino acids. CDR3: CASSLDSGQISYEQYF. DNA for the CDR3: TGTGCCAGCAGTTTAGATTCGGGGCAGATCTCCTACGAGCAGTACTTC.

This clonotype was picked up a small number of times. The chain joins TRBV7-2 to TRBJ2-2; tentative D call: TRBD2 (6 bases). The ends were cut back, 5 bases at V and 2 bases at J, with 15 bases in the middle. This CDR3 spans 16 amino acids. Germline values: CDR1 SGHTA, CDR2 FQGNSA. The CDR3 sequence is CASSLYKTSNTGELFF. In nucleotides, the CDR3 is TGTGCCAGCAGCCTCTATAAGACTAGTAACACCGGGGAGCTGTTTTTT.

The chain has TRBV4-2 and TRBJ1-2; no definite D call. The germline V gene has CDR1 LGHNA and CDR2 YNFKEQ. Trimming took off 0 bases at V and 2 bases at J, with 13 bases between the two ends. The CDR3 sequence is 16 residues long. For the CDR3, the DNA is TGTGCCAGCAGCCAAGATACGGGCCGAGGGAACTATGGCTACACCTTC. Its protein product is CASSQDTGRGNYGYTF.

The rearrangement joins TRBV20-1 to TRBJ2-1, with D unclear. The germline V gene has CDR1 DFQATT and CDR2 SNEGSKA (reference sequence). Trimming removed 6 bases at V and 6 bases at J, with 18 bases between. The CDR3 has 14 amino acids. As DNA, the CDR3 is TGCAGTGCGCCTCGACACATCGGAGCCAATGAGCAGTTCTTC. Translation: CSAPRHIGANEQFF.

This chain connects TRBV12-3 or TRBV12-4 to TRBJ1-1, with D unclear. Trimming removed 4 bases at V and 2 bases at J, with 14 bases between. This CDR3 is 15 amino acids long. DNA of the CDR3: TGTGCCAGCAGTTGGCTGACACGGGGAAACACTGAAGCTTTCTTT. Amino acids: CASSWLTRGNTEAFF.

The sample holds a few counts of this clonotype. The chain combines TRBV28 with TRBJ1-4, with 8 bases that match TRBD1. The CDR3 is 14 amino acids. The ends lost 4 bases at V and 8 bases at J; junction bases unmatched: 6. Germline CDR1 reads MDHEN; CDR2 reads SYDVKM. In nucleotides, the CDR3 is TGTGCCAGCAGTTCCGGACAGGGTGAAGAAAAACTGTTTTTT. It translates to CASSSGQGEEKLFF.

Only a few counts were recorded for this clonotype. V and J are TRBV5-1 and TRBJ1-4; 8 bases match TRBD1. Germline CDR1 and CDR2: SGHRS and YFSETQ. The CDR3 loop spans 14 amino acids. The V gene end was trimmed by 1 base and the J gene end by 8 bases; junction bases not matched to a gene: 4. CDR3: CASSLNTGGEKLFF. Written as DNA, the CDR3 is TGCGCCAGCAGCTTGAATACAGGGGGGGAAAAACTGTTTTTT. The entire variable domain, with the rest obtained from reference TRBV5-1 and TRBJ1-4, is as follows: KAGVTQTPRYLIKTRGQQVTLSCSPISGHRSVSWYQQTPGQGLQFLFEYFSETQRNKGNFPGRFSGRQFSNSRSEMNVSTLELGDSALYLCASSLNTGGEKLFFGSGTQLSVL.

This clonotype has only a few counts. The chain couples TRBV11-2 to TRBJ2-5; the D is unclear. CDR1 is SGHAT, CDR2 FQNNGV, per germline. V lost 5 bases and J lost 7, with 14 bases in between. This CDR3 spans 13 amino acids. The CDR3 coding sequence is TGTGCCAGCAGCACCCCCCTGGCGGTGACCCAGTACTTC. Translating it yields CASSTPLAVTQYF.

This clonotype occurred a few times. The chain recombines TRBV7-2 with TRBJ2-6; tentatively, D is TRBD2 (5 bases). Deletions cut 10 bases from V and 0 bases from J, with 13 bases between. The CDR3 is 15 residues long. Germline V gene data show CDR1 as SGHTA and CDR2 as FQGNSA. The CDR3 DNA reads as TGTGCCAAGACGGGAATATCCTCTGGGGCCAACGTCCTGACTTTC. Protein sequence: CAKTGISSGANVLTF.

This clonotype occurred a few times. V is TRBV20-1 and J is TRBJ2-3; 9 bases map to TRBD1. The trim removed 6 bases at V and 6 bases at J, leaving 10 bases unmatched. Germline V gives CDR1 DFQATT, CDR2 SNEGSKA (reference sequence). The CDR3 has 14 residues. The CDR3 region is CSAPKGQGSDTQYF. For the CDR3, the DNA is TGCAGTGCCCCCAAGGGACAGGGTAGCGATACGCAGTATTTT.

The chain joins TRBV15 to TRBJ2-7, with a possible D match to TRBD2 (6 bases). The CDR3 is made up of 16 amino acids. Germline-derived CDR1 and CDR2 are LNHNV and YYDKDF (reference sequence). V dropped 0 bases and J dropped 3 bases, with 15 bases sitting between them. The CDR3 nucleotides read TGTGCCACCAGCAGAGATGGCGGGACCTTTTACTACGAGCAGTACTTC. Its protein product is CATSRDGGTFYYEQYF. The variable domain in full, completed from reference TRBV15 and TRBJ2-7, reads DAMVIQNPRYQVTQFGKPVTLSCSQTLNHNVMYWYQQKSSQAPKLLFHYYDKDFNNEADTPDNFQSRRPNTSFCFLDIRSPGLGDTAMYLCATSRDGGTFYYEQYFGPGTRLTVT.

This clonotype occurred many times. For the CDR3, the DNA is TGTGCCAGCAGCTTATTTGGACAGGGGCAGTTCTTC. Its translation is CASSLFGQGQFF. The chain joins TRBV7-9 to TRBJ2-1, with 8 bases matching TRBD1. The CDR3 is made up of 12 amino acids. CDR1 is SEHNR and CDR2 is FQNEAQ in the germline V gene (reference sequence). With 2 bases clipped from V and 12 bases from J, the junction kept 3 bases outside the gene matches.

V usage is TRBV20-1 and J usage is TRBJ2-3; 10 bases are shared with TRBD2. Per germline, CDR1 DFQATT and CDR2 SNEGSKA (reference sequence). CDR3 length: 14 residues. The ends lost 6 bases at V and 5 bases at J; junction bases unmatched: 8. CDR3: CSAPRASGGDTQYF. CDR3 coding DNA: TGCAGTGCCCCCCGGGCTAGCGGGGGAGATACGCAGTATTTT.

The CDR3 spells CSASRTGQNIQYF. The CDR3 bases are TGCAGTGCTAGCCGGACAGGTCAAAACATTCAGTACTTC. The chain is built from TRBV20-1 and TRBJ2-4; 7 bases agree with TRBD1. With 3 bases clipped from V and 5 bases from J, the junction kept 4 bases outside the gene matches. The CDR3 runs 13 residues. Germline V gene sequence: CDR1 DFQATT, CDR2 SNEGSKA (reference sequence).

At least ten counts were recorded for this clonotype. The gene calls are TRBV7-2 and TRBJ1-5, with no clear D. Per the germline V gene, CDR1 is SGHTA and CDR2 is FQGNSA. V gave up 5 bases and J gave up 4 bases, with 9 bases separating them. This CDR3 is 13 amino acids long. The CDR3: CASSPGGNQPQHF. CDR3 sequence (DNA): TGTGCCAGCAGCCCCGGTGGAAATCAGCCCCAGCATTTT. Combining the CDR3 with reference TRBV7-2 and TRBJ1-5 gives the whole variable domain GAGVSQSPSNKVTEKGKDVELRCDPISGHTALYWYRQSLGQGLEFLIYFQGNSAPDKSGLPSDRFSAERTGGSVSTLTIQRTQQEDSAVYLCASSPGGNQPQHFGDGTRLSIL.

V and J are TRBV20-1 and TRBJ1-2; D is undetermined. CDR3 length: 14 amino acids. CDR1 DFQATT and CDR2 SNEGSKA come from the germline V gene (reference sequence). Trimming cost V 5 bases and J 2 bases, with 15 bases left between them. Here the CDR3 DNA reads TGCAGTGCTCGGACCCAAGTGGGGAACTATGGCTACACCTTC. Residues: CSARTQVGNYGYTF.

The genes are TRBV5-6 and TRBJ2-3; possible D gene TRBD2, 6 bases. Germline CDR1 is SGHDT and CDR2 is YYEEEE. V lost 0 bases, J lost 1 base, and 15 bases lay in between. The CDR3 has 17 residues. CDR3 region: CASSLERRRGGTDTQYF. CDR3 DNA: TGTGCCAGCAGCTTGGAGCGACGGCGGGGAGGCACAGATACGCAGTATTTT.

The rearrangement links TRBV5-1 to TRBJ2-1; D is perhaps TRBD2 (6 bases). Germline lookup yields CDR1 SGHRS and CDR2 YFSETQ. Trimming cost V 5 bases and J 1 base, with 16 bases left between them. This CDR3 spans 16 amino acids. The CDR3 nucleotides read TGCGCCAGCAGAGGGGCCGGGGGAACATCCTACAATGAGCAGTTCTTC. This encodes CASRGAGGTSYNEQFF.

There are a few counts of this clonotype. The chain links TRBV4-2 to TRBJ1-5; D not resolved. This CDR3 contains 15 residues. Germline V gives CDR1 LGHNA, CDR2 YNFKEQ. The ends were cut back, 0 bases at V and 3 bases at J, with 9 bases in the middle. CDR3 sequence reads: CASSQDGQFNQPQHF. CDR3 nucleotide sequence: TGTGCCAGCAGCCAAGATGGGCAGTTCAATCAGCCCCAGCATTTT.

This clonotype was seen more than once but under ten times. In nucleotides, the CDR3 is TGCAGTGCTGCTCCGGGACAGGGATCGTCCAGAGATACGCAGTATTTT. Residues: CSAAPGQGSSRDTQYF. The V call is TRBV20-1, the J call TRBJ2-3; 9 bases align to TRBD1. CDR1 is DFQATT and CDR2 is SNEGSKA in the germline V gene (reference sequence). V was pared by 5 bases and J by 5 bases, with 14 bases of the junction left unmatched. The CDR3 loop spans 16 amino acids.

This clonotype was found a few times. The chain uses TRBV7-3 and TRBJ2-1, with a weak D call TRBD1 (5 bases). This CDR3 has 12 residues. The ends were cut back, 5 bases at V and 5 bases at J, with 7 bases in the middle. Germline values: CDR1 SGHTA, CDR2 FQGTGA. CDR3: CASSQQDNEQFF. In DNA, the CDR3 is TGTGCCAGCAGCCAACAGGACAATGAGCAGTTCTTC. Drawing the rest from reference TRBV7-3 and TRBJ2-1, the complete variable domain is GAGVSQTPSNKVTEKGKYVELRCDPISGHTALYWYRQSLGQGPEFLIYFQGTGAADDSGLPNDRFFAVRPEGSVSTLKIQRTERGDSAVYLCASSQQDNEQFFGPGTRLTVL.

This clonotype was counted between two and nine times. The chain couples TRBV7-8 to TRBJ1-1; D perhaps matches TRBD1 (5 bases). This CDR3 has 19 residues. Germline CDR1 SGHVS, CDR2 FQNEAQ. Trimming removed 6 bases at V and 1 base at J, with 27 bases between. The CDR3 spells CASRQKASAWMGGNTEAFF. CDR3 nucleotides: TGTGCCAGCAGACAAAAGGCCTCAGCCTGGATGGGGGGGAACACTGAAGCTTTCTTT.

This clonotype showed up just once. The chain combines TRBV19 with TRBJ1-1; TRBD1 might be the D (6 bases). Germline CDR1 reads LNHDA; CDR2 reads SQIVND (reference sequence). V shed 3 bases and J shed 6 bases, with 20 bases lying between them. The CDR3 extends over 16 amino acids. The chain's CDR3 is CASSITGWTVAPEAFF. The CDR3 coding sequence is TGTGCCAGTAGTATTACGGGCTGGACAGTCGCCCCTGAAGCTTTCTTT.